This T cell receptor (beta chain) originates from a study of CD8 T cells in Susac syndrome. Across the whole study: Blood was drawn from patients with Susac syndrome. At that point, they were therapy-naive, on corticosteroids, or on intravenous immunoglobulin alone.

The germline V gene has CDR1 ENHRY and CDR2 SYGVKD. The CDR3 contains 11 residues. After removal of 3 bases from V and 10 bases from J, the junction contained 2 bases not matched to a gene. Reverse transcription of roughly 0.5 to 1 ug RNA was carried out with random hexamers. The immunoSEQ assay covered 54 Vbeta and 13 Jbeta segments for CDR3. MiXCR, run by TCRdb on the immunoSEQ multiplex PCR reads, gives a single entry per CDR3 protein. The repertoire holds approximately 150,000 distinct CDR3 sequences, approximately 96% seen once, with roughly 0.084% in the top ten. The TCR was taken from a human donor with Susac syndrome. The rearrangement uses TRBV10-3 and TRBJ2-5, with 7 bases that match TRBD1. Sequences were obtained from CD4+ T cells from PBMCs. The CDR3 DNA reads as TGTGCCATCAGTGAAGACAGGGACCAGTACTTC. It translates to CAISEDRDQYF.